This TCR beta chain originates from a study of blood T cell repertoires in COVID-19. Overall study context: Sites across the United States, Italy and Spain contributed samples from acute and convalescent COVID-19. PBMCs, B-cell-depleted T cells, or T cells provided the cDNA or gDNA that made up the material.

Original methodology: It was from reference gene primer amplification that nucleated cell counts were estimated. Produced via immunoSEQ multiplex PCR; TCRdb's table is partial and in-frame only. From that table come the V and J calls and clone size; the DNA was used to work out D and trimming. The repertoire holds some 180,000 clones, with around 90% as singletons. The germline CDR1 and CDR2 sequences are LGHDT and YNNKEL (reference sequence). V was shortened by 3 bases and J by 2 bases, with 10 bases between the two germline ends. This CDR3 has 14 residues. The J gene is TRBJ1-1, the V gene TRBV3-1 (or the pseudogene TRBV3-2); D unresolved. This clonotype was sampled from a man in his forties with active or convalescent COVID-19. Sequencing used peripheral blood. CDR3 protein: CASSHPGGNTEAFF. CDR3 nucleotide sequence: TGTGCCAGCAGCCACCCCGGCGGAAACACTGAAGCTTTCTTT.